The 24 T cell receptor beta chains presented below share a single source sample, sequenced in a study of tumor and adjacent non-tumor tissue in lung cancer. This sample's RNA came from whole unsorted tissue. Distant lung tissue was collected more than 3 cm away from the tumor edge. Three rounds of nested PCR, following a modified ARM-PCR protocol, produced the TCRbeta library. Using its own MiXCR run on the multiplex PCR reads, TCRdb lists one record per CDR3 protein. Here the sample spans 35,000 to 50,000 distinct CDR3 sequences, 60% being singletons. Sequencing was carried out using distant non-tumor lung tissue. These receptors were obtained from a man between 50 and 59 years old with non-small cell lung cancer.

In this sample, this clonotype is large (0.1 to 1%). The chain carries TRBV6-1 and TRBJ2-7, with 10 positions matching TRBD2. This CDR3 has 16 residues. Germline V CDR1 and CDR2: MNHNS, SASEGT. V trimming: 3 bases; J trimming: 3 bases; junction bases outside the gene matches: 8. CDR3 amino acids: CASSDRLAGHYYEQYF. The CDR3 DNA follows: TGTGCCAGCAGTGACCGACTAGCGGGCCATTACTACGAGCAGTACTTC.

A note on this clonotype: Given a much more abundant clone one base away, this may be a read error. The CDR3 is CASSPQTYLSYNPPLHF. The CDR3 nucleotides are TGTGCCAGCAGCCCACAGACATATCTCTCCTATAATCCACCCCTCCACTTT. The chain links TRBV14 to TRBJ1-6; D unresolved. The germline CDR1 and CDR2 sequences are SGHDN and FVKESK. This CDR3 contains 17 residues. The full variable domain, rest sourced from reference TRBV14 and TRBJ1-6, is EAGVTQFPSHSVIEKGQTVTLRCDPISGHDNLYWYRRVMGKEIKFLLHFVKESKQDESGMPNNRFLAERTGGTYSTLKVQPAELEDSGVYFCASSPQTYLSYNPPLHFGNGTRLTVT.

Note on this clonotype: Just one base apart from a much larger clone, this may be a read error. The chain has TRBV5-1 and TRBJ2-7, with D unclear. Germline V lookup: CDR1 SGHRS, CDR2 YFSETQ. CDR3 length: 13 residues. The CDR3 reads CASSLDVSYEHYF. The CDR3 region has the DNA TGCGCCAGCAGCTTGGATGTCTCCTACGAGCACTACTTC.

This clonotype was seen only once. A much larger clone sits a single nucleotide away, making a read error possible. The CDR3 ends on some other residue instead of the conserved phenylalanine or tryptophan, so this is likely a read error. The DNA is left out, because the CDR3 cannot be placed on it with certainty; the CDR3 is given as TCRdb lists it. The V call is TRBV7-9, the J call TRBJ1-2; the table's D gene call, TRBD1, was not cross checked with the DNA. Germline values: CDR1 SEHNR, CDR2 FQNEAQ (reference sequence). The CDR3 numbers 14 amino acids, ends counted. The CDR3 sequence is CASSQGQGEGGHTL.

The chain carries TRBV27 and TRBJ2-3; 7 bases fit TRBD1. The last part of the DNA fits TRBJ1-5 better; the J call may be wrong. This CDR3 is built from 14 residues. The V gene's germline CDR1 is MNHEY and CDR2 SMNVEV (reference sequence). The CDR3 spells CASSRQGPEDTQHF. CDR3 in DNA: TGTGCCAGCAGCCGACAGGGCCCCGAAGATACGCAGCATTTT.

This clonotype was found once. This CDR3 fails to terminate in the conserved phenylalanine or tryptophan, so it likely reflects a read error. Because the CDR3's place on the DNA is in doubt, the DNA is left out and the CDR3 is given as listed by TCRdb. V and J are TRBV7-2 and TRBJ2-5; TRBD2, the D gene given by the table, was not confirmed from the DNA. CDR1 and CDR2 from the germline V gene are SGHTA and FQGNSA. The length of the CDR3 is 16 amino acids, counting both ends. The chain's CDR3 is CASSQGPSGNRETHYL.

The sample holds many counts of this clonotype. This chain uses TRBV28 with TRBJ1-2; perhaps TRBD1 as D (5 bases). Between the trimmed V and J ends, which lost 5 bases and 0 bases, there was a span of 13 bases. Germline V lookup: CDR1 MDHEN, CDR2 SYDVKM. CDR3 length: 15 amino acids. This CDR3 reads CASSQPTDPNYGYTF. DNA for the CDR3: TGTGCCAGCAGTCAACCGACAGATCCTAACTATGGCTACACCTTC.

This clonotype was seen many times. The chain is built from TRBV28 and TRBJ2-3, with D maybe TRBD2 (6 bases). The CDR3 length is 16 residues. Trimming removed 6 bases at V and 3 bases at J, with 19 bases between. Per the germline V gene, CDR1 is MDHEN and CDR2 is SYDVKM. The CDR3 spells CASSTPEGTMTDTQYF. In DNA form, the CDR3 reads TGTGCCAGCAGCACACCGGAGGGGACGATGACAGATACGCAGTATTTT.

V is TRBV4-1 and J is TRBJ2-5; D could derive from TRBD1 or TRBD2 (5 bases each). CDR3 length equals 15 residues. Germline-derived CDR1 and CDR2 are MGHRA and YSYEKL. The germline V and J ends were trimmed by 10 bases and 6 bases, with 24 bases remaining between them. The CDR3 sequence: CANTSLLDGAKTQYF. CDR3 DNA sequence: TGCGCCAACACCTCGTTACTTGACGGGGCGAAGACCCAGTACTTC.

Of note for this clonotype: The junction shows a germline mismatch at one end, possibly a read error. The genes are TRBV6-6 and TRBJ1-2, with a weak D call TRBD1 (5 bases). Germline CDR1 and CDR2: MNHNY and SVGAGI (reference sequence). The CDR3 is 15 residues long. CDR3 sequence (DNA): TGTGCCCGCAGTCCGTGGGGGGGAAGGCCAAACGGCTACACCTTC. Its protein product is CARSPWGGRPNGYTF.

Regarding this clonotype: The CDR3 ends on some other residue instead of the conserved phenylalanine or tryptophan, so this is likely a read error. The V call is TRBV6-6, the J call TRBJ1-1; tentatively, D is TRBD1 (5 bases). CDR3 length: 14 amino acids. The germline gives CDR1 MNHNY, CDR2 SVGAGI (reference sequence). The CDR3 sequence is CASSSPGLGTGAFL. CDR3 DNA sequence: TGTGCCAGCAGTTCCCCAGGACTGGGGACTGGAGCTTTCCTT.

Note on this clonotype: At one end, the junction sequence differs from germline, possibly due to a read error. J is TRBJ2-2 and V is TRBV28; 7 nucleotides align to TRBD1. The germline CDR1 and CDR2 sequences are MDHEN and SYDVKM. The CDR3 is made up of 14 amino acids. Here the CDR3 DNA reads TGTGCCAGCACCAAGGGACAGAACTCCGGGGAGCTGTTTTTT. It encodes CASTKGQNSGELFF.

For this clonotype: This may stem from a read error, because a much larger clone lies one nucleotide away. This chain joins TRBV20-1 and TRBJ1-1; D not resolved. Deletions cut 2 bases from V and 1 base from J, with 17 bases between. This CDR3 has 16 residues. From germline, CDR1 is DFQATT and CDR2 SNEGSKA (reference sequence). The CDR3 nucleotides are TGCAGTGCTAGACCCCCCATGGGGAGTCGGAACACTGAAGCTTTCTTT. Translation gives CSARPPMGSRNTEAFF.

This clonotype was seen a handful of times. The junction does not match germline at one end; this may be a read error. Written as DNA, the CDR3 is TGTGCCAGCAGTTCGGGACGGGGGAGCGGCTCCTATAATGAGCGGTTCTTC. This codes for CASSSGRGSGSYNERFF. V and J are TRBV11-1 and TRBJ2-1, with a tentative D call TRBD2 (6 bases). The CDR3 contains 17 residues. Germline V gene sequence: CDR1 SGHAT, CDR2 FQDESV (reference sequence).

This clonotype was counted a few times. The chain uses TRBV20-1 and TRBJ2-1; D is ambiguous. This CDR3 region has 13 residues. CDR1 is DFQATT and CDR2 is SNEGSKA in the germline V gene (reference sequence). CDR3: CNATLSWDNEQFF. In DNA form, the CDR3 reads TGCAATGCCACATTAAGTTGGGACAATGAGCAGTTCTTC.

This clonotype was seen more than once but under ten times. This CDR3 is CASSLAQRNTGELFF. The CDR3 DNA reads as TGCGCCAGCAGCTTGGCCCAGAGGAACACCGGGGAGCTGTTTTTT. V usage is TRBV5-1 and J usage is TRBJ2-2; no reliable D call. Germline V CDR1 and CDR2: SGHRS, YFSETQ. Deletions cut 0 bases from V and 1 base from J, with 7 bases between. The CDR3 runs to 15 residues. Drawing the rest from reference TRBV5-1 and TRBJ2-2, the complete variable domain is KAGVTQTPRYLIKTRGQQVTLSCSPISGHRSVSWYQQTPGQGLQFLFEYFSETQRNKGNFPGRFSGRQFSNSRSEMNVSTLELGDSALYLCASSLAQRNTGELFFGEGSRLTVL.

Concerning this clonotype itself: A read error may account for a junction end that differs from germline. This chain connects TRBV4-1 to TRBJ2-3; 14 bases line up with TRBD2. The CDR3 spans 18 residues. The V gene's germline CDR1 is MGHRA and CDR2 YSYEKL. This CDR3 reads CASSQPAGLAGVLDTQYF. In nucleotides, the CDR3 is TGCGCCAGTAGCCAACCTGCGGGACTAGCGGGAGTTTTAGATACGCAGTATTTT.

The chain has TRBV6-1 and TRBJ2-7; 8 bases map to TRBD1. From germline, CDR1 is MNHNS and CDR2 SASEGT. CDR3 length equals 12 residues. J gave up 7 bases and V 7 bases, and 6 bases lay outside the gene matches. In DNA form, the CDR3 reads TGTGCCAGCAAGGACAGGGAGTGTGAGCAGTACTTC. It is translated as CASKDRECEQYF.

Worth noting for this clonotype: Germline and junction disagree at one end, which may indicate a read error. V usage is TRBV6-1 and J usage is TRBJ2-3; D unclear. Germline V CDR1 and CDR2: MNHNS, SASEGT. CDR3 length equals 14 residues. The chain's CDR3 is CASNRVFSTDTQYF. The CDR3 coding sequence is TGTGCAAGCAATAGGGTGTTCAGCACAGATACGCAGTATTTT.

As for this clonotype: Germline is not matched at one junction end, which may reflect a read error. The J gene is TRBJ1-1, the V gene TRBV11-2, with D possibly matching TRBD1 (6 bases). CDR1 is SGHAT, CDR2 FQNNGV, per germline. The CDR3 is 15 amino acids. CDR3 in amino acids: CASGLTLQGATEAFF. DNA for the CDR3: TGTGCCAGCGGCTTAACCCTACAGGGAGCAACTGAAGCTTTCTTT.

Remarks on this clonotype: One junction end disagrees with the germline gene, perhaps due to a read error. The chain is built from TRBV6-1 and TRBJ2-1; no clear D gene. Looked up from germline, CDR1 is MNHNS and CDR2 is SASEGT. CDR3 size: 15 residues. For the CDR3, the DNA is TGTGCCAGCACTACTCGACACGAAATCTACAATGAGCATTTCTTC. This codes for CASTTRHEIYNEHFF.

With respect to this clonotype: A junction end diverges from the germline sequence, so it may reflect a read error. The chain carries TRBV29-1 and TRBJ1-1, with a possible D match to TRBD1 (5 bases). Germline loops: CDR1 SQVTM, CDR2 ANQGSEA. The CDR3 extends over 12 amino acids. CDR3 protein: CSVGFKGREAFF. CDR3 nucleotide sequence: TGCAGCGTTGGTTTCAAGGGGCGAGAAGCCTTCTTT.

Concerning this clonotype: One end of the junction is discordant with germline, which a read error may explain. This chain joins TRBV12-3 or TRBV12-4 and TRBJ2-2, with a possible D match to TRBD1 (6 bases). This CDR3 comprises 15 residues. DNA for the CDR3: TGTGCCAGCGGGAAGCAGGGGTCGAATACCGGGGAGCTGTTTTTT. This sequence encodes CASGKQGSNTGELFF.

The chain uses TRBV10-3 and TRBJ1-1, with no clear D. The ends were cut back, 4 bases at V and 3 bases at J, with 15 bases in the middle. CDR3 length equals 15 residues. Germline assignment: CDR1 ENHRY and CDR2 SYGVKD. The CDR3 DNA is TGTGCCATCAGTGGGGTGAGAAGGGAGGACACTGAAGCTTTCTTT. It translates to CAISGVRREDTEAFF.